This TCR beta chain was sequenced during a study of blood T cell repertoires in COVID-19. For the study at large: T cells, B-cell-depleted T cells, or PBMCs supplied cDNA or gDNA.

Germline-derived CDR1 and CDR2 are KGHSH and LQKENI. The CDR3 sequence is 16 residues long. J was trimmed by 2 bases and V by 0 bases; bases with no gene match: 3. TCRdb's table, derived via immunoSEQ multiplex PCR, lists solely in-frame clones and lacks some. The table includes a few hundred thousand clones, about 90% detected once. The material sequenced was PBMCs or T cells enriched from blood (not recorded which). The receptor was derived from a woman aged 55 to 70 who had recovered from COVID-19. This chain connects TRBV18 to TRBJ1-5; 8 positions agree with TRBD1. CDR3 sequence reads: CASSPPTGVGNQPQHF. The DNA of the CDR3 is TGTGCCAGCTCACCACCGACAGGGGTCGGCAATCAGCCCCAGCATTTT. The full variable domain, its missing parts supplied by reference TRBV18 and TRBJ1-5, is NAGVMQNPRHLVRRRGQEARLRCSPMKGHSHVYWYRQLPEEGLKFMVYLQKENIIDESGMPKERFSAEFPKEGPSILRIQQVVRGDSAAYFCASSPPTGVGNQPQHFGDGTRLSIL.